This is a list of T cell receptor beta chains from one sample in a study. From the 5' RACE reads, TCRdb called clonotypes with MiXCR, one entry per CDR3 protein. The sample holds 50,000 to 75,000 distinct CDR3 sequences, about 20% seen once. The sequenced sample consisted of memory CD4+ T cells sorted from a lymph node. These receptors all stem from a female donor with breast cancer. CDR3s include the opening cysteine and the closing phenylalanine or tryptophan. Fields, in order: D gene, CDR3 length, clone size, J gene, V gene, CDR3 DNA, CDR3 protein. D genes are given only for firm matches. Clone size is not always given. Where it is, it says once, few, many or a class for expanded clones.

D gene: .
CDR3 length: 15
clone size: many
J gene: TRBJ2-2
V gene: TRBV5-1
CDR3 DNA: TGCGCCAGCAGCCTCACAGGGCCGAACACCGGGGAGCTGTTTTTT
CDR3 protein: CASSLTGPNTGELFF

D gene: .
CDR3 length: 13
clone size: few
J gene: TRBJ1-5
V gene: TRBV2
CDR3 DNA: TGTGCCAGCAGGAATACAGGGCTCAAGCCCCAGCATTTT
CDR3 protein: CASRNTGLKPQHF

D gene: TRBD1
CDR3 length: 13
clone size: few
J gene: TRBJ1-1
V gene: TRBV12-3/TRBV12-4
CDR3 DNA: TGTGCCAGCAGTTCACAGGGGTACACTGAAGCTTTCTTT
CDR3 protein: CASSSQGYTEAFF

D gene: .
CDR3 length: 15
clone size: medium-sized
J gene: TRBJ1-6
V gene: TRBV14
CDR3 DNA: TGTGCCAGCAGCCAAGATCTCTCCCAGGGGTCACCCCTCCACTTT
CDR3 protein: CASSQDLSQGSPLHF

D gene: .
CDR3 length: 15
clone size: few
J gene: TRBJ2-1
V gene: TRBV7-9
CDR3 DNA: TGTGCCAGCAGCTTAAGGTCCTCGGGGGACACTGAGCAGTTCTTC
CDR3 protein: CASSLRSSGDTEQFF

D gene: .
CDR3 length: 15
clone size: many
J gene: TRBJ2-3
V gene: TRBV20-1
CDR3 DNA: TGCAGTGCTAGCCACGGGAGCGGTGGCACAGATACGCAGTATTTT
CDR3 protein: CSASHGSGGTDTQYF

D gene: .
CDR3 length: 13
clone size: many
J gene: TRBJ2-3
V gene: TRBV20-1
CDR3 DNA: TGCAGTGCTGGACCTACGGGAACAGATACGCAGTATTTT
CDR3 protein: CSAGPTGTDTQYF

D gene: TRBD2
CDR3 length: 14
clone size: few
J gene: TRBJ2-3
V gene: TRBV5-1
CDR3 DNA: TGCGCCAGCAGCTTGATGAGCGGGGGGGATACGCAGTATTTT
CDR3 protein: CASSLMSGGDTQYF

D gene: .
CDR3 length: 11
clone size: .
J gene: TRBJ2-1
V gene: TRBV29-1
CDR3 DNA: TGCAGCGGATTCAGGGGACCTGTGACGTTCTTC
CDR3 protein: CSGFRGPVTFF

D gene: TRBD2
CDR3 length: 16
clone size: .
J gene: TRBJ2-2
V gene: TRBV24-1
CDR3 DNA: TGTGCCACCAGTGATTTTAGGACTAGCGGCCCCGGGGAGCTGTTTTTT
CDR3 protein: CATSDFRTSGPGELFF

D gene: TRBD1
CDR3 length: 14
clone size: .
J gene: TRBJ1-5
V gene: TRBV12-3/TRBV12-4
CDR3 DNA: TGTGCCAGCAGTTCGGACAGGGCGGATCAGCCCCAGCATTTT
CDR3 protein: CASSSDRADQPQHF

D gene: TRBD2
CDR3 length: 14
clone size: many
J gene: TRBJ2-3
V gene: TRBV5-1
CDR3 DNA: TGCGCCAGCACCGGGACTAGCGGTACAGATACGCAGTATTTT
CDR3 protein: CASTGTSGTDTQYF

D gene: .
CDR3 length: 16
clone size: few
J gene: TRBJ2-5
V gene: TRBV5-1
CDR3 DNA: TGCGCCAGCAGCTTGGCCCCGCAGGGAACCAGTGAGACCCAGTACTTC
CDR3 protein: CASSLAPQGTSETQYF

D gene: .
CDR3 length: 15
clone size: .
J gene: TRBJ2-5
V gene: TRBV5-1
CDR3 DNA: TGCGCCAGCAGCTTGGGGGCCGCTTTCCAAGAGACCCAGTACTTC
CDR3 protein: CASSLGAAFQETQYF

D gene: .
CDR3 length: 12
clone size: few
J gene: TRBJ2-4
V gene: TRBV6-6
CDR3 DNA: TGTGCCAGCAGTTATGGAAAAAACATTCAGTACTTC
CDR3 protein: CASSYGKNIQYF

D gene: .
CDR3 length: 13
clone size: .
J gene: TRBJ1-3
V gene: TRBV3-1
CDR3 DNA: TGTGCCAGCAGCCAAGAGGGGAGAAACACCATATATTTT
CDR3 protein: CASSQEGRNTIYF

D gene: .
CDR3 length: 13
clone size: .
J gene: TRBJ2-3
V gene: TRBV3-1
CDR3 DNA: TGTGCCAGCAGCCAATTCACAGGGGATACGCAGTATTTT
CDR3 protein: CASSQFTGDTQYF